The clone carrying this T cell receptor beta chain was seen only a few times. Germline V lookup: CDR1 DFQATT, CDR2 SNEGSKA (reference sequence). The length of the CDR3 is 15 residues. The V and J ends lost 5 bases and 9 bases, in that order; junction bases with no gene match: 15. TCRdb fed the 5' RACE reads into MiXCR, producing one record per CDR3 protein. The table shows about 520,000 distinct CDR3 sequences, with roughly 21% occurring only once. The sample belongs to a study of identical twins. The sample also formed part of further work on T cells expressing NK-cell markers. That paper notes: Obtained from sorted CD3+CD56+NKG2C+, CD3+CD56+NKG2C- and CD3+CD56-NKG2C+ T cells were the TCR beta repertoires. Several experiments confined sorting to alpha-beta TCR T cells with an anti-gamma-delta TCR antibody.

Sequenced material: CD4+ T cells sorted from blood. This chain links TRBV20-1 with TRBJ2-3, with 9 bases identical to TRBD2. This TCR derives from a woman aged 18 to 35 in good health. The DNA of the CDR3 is TGCAGTGCTGGCGGGGGGGCGGGAACAGCAGGAACGCAGTATTTT. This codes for CSAGGGAGTAGTQYF.